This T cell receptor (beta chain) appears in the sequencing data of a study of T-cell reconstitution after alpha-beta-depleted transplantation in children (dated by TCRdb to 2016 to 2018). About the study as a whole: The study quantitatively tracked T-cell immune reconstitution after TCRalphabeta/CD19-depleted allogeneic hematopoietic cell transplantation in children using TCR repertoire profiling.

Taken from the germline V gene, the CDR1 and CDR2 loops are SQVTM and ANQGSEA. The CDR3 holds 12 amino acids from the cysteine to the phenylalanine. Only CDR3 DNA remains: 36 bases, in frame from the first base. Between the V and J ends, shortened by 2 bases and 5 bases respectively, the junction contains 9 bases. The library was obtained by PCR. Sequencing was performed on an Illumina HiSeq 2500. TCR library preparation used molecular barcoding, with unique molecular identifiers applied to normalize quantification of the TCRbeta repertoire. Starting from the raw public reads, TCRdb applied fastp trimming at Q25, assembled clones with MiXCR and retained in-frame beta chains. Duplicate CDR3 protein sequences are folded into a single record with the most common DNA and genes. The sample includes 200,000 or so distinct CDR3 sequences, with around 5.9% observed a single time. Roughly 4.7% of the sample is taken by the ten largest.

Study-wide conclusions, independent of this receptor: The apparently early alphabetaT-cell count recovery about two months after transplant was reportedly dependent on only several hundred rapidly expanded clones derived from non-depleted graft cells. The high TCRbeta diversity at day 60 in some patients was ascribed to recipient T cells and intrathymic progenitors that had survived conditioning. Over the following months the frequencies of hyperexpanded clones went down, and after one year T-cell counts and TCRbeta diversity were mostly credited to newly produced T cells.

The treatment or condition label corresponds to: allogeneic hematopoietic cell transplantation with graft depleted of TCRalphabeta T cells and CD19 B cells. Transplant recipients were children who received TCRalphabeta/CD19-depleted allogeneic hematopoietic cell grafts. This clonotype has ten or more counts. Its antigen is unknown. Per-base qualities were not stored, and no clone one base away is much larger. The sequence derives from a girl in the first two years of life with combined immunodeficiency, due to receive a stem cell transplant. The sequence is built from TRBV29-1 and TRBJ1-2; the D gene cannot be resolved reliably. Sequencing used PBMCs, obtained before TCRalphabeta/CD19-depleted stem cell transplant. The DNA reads TGCAGCGTTGAAACAATCACATATGGCTACACCTTC. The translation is CSVETITYGYTF.